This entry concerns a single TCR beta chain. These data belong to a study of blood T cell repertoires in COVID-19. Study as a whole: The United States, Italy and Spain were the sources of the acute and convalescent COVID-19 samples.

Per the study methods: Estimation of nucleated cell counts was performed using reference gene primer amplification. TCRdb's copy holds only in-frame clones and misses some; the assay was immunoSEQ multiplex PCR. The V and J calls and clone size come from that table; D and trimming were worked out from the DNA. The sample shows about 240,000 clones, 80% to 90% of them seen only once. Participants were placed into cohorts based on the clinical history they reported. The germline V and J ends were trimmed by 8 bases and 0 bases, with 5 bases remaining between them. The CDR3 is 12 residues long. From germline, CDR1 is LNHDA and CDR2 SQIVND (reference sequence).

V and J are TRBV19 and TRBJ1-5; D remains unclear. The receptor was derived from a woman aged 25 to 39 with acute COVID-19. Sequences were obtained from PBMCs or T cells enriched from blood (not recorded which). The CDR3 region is CASQYSNQPQHF. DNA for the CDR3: TGTGCCAGTCAGTATAGCAATCAGCCCCAGCATTTT.